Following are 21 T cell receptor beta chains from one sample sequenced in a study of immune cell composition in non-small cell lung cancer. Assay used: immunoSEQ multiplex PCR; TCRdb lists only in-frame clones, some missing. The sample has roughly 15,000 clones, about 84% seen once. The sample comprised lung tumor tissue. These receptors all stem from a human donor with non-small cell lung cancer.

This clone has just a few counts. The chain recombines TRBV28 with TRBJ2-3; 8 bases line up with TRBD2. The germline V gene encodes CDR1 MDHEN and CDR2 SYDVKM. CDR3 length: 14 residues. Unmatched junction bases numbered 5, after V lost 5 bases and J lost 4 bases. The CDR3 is CASSRGGESDTQYF. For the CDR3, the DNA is TGTGCCAGCAGTCGGGGGGGGGAGTCAGATACGCAGTATTTT.

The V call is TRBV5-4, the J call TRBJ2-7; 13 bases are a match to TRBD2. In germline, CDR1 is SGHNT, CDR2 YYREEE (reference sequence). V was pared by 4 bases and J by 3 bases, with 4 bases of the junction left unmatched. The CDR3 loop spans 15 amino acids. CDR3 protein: CASSLRLAGGYEQYF. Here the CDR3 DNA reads TGTGCCAGCAGCCTAAGACTAGCGGGAGGCTACGAGCAGTACTTC. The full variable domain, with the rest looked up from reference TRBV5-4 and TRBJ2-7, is ETGVTQSPTHLIKTRGQQVTLRCSSQSGHNTVSWYQQALGQGPQFIFQYYREEENGRGNFPPRFSGLQFPNYSSELNVNALELDDSALYLCASSLRLAGGYEQYFGPGTRLTVT.

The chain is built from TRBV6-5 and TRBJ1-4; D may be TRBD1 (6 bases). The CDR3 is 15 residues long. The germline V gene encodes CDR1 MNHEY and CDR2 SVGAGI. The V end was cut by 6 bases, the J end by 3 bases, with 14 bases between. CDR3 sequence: CASSDRPLSNEKLFF. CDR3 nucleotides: TGTGCCAGCAGCGACAGGCCCCTCTCTAATGAAAAACTGTTTTTT.

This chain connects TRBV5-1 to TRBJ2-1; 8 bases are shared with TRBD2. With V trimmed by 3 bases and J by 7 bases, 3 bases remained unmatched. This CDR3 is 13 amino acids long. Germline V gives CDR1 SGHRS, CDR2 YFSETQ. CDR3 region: CASSSLAGNEQFF. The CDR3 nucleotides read TGCGCCAGCAGCTCATTAGCGGGGAATGAGCAGTTCTTC.

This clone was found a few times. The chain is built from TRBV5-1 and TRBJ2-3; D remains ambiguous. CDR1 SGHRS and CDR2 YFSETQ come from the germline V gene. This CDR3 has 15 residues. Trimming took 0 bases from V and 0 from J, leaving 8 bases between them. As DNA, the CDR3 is TGCGCCAGCAGCTTGGTGGGCGATAGCACAGATACGCAGTATTTT. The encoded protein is CASSLVGDSTDTQYF.

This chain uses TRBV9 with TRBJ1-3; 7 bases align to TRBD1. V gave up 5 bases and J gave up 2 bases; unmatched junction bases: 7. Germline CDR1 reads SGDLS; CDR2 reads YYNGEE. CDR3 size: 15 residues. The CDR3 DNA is TGTGCCAGCAGACCAGGGGGAGGCGCTGGAAACACCATATATTTT. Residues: CASRPGGGAGNTIYF.

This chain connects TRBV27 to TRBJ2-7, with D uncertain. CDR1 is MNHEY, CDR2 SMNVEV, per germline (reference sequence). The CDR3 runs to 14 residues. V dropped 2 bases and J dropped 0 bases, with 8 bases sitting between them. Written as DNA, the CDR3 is TGTGCCAGCAGTTTACTACAACACTCCTACGAGCAGTACTTC. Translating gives CASSLLQHSYEQYF.

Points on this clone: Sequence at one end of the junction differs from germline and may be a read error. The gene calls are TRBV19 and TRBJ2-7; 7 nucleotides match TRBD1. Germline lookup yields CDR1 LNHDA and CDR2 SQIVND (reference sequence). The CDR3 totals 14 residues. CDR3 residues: CASGIAGGSHEQYF. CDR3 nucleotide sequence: TGTGCCAGTGGTATTGCAGGGGGAAGCCACGAGCAGTACTTC.

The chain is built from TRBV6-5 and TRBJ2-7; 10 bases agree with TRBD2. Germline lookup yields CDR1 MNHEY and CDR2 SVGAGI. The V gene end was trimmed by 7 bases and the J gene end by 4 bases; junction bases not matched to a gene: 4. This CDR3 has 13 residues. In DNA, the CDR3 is TGTGCCAGCACCATAGCGGGAGGTTACGAGCAGTACTTC. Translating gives CASTIAGGYEQYF.

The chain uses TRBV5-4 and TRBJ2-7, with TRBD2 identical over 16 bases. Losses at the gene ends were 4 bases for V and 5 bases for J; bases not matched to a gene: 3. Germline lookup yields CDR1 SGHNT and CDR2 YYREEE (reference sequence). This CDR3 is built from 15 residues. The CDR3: CASSAGLAGGNEQYF. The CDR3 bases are TGTGCCAGCAGCGCGGGACTAGCGGGAGGGAACGAGCAGTACTTC.

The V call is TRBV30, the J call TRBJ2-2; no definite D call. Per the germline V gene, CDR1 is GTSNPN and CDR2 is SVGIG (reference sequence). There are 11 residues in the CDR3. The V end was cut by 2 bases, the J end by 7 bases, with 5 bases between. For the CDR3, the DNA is TGTGCCTGGAGTTGGGGCGGGGAGCTGTTTTTT. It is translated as CAWSWGGELFF. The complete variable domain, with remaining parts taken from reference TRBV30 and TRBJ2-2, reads SQTIHQWPATLVQPVGSPLSLECTVEGTSNPNLYWYRQAAGRGLQLLFYSVGIGQISSEVPQNLSASRPQDRQFILSSKKLLLSDSGFYLCAWSWGGELFFGEGSRLTVL.

The CDR3 loop reads CASSLAGQGHEQYF. The CDR3 DNA reads TGCGCCAGCAGCTTGGCGGGACAGGGTCACGAGCAGTACTTC. The chain recombines TRBV5-1 with TRBJ2-7, with 9 bases aligning to TRBD1. The CDR3 length is 14 residues. With 0 bases clipped from V and 5 bases from J, the junction kept 3 bases outside the gene matches. Looked up from germline, CDR1 is SGHRS and CDR2 is YFSETQ. Full variable domain (remainder filled in from reference TRBV5-1 and TRBJ2-7): KAGVTQTPRYLIKTRGQQVTLSCSPISGHRSVSWYQQTPGQGLQFLFEYFSETQRNKGNFPGRFSGRQFSNSRSEMNVSTLELGDSALYLCASSLAGQGHEQYFGPGTRLTVT.

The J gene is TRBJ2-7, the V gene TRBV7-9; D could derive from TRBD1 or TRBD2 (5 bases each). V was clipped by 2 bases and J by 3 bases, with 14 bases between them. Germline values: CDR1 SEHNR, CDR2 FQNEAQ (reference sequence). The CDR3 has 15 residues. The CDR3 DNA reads TGTGCCAGCAGCTTAAGTTCCGGGACCGGCTACGAGCAGTACTTC. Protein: CASSLSSGTGYEQYF.

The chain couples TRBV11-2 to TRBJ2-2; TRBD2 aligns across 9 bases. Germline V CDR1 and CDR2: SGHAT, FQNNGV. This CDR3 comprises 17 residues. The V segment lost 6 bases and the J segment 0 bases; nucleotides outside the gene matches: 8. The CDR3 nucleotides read TGTGCCAGCAGGGGGGTGGCGGGAGGGCCGAACACCGGGGAGCTGTTTTTT. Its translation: CASRGVAGGPNTGELFF.

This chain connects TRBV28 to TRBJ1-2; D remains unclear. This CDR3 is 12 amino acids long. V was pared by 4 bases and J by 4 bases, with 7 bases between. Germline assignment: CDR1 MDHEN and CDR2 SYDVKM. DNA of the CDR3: TGTGCCAGCAGTTACAAGGGCTATGGCTACACCTTC. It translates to CASSYKGYGYTF.

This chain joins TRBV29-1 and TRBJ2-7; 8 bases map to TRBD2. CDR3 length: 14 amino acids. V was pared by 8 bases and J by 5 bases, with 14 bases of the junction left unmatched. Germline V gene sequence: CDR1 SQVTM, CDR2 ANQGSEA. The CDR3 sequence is CSIAEGLAGDEQYF. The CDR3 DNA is TGCAGCATCGCAGAGGGGCTAGCGGGCGACGAGCAGTACTTC.

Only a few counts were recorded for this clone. The CDR3 region is CASSLEGLGVYF. CDR3 coding DNA: TGCGCCAGCAGCTTGGAAGGCCTCGGCGTATATTTT. The V call is TRBV5-1, the J call TRBJ1-3; D is unclear. The CDR3 is 12 amino acids. The germline CDR1 and CDR2 sequences are SGHRS and YFSETQ. The ends were cut back, 0 bases at V and 14 bases at J, with 12 bases in the middle.

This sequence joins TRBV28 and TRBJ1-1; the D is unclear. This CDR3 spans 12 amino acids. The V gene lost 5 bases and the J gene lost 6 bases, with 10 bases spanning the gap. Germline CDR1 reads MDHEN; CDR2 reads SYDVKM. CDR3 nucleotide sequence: TGTGCCAGCAGTACCCGACGGGCTGAAGCTTTCTTT. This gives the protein CASSTRRAEAFF.

The CDR3 reads CASSGSSDEQYF. CDR3 coding DNA: TGTGCCAGCAGCGGGAGTAGCGACGAGCAGTACTTC. The rearrangement links TRBV27 to TRBJ2-7; D is possibly TRBD2 (6 bases). V lost 6 bases, J lost 5 bases, and 11 bases lay in between. The germline gives CDR1 MNHEY, CDR2 SMNVEV (reference sequence). This CDR3 has 12 amino acids.

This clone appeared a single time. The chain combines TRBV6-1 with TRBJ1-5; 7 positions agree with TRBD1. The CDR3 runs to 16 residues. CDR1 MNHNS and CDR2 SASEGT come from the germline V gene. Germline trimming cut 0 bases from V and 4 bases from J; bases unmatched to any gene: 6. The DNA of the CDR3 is TGTGCCAGCAGTGAAGCGGGGACAGCCCGTAATCAGCCCCAGCATTTT. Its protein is CASSEAGTARNQPQHF.

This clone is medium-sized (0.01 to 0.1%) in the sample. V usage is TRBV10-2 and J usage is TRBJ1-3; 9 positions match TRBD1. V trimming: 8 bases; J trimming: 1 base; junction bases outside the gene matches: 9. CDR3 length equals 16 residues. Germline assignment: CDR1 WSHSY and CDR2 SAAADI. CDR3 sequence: CASGRDRARSGNTIYF. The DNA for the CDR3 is TGCGCCAGCGGCCGGGACAGGGCGCGGTCTGGAAACACCATATATTTT.